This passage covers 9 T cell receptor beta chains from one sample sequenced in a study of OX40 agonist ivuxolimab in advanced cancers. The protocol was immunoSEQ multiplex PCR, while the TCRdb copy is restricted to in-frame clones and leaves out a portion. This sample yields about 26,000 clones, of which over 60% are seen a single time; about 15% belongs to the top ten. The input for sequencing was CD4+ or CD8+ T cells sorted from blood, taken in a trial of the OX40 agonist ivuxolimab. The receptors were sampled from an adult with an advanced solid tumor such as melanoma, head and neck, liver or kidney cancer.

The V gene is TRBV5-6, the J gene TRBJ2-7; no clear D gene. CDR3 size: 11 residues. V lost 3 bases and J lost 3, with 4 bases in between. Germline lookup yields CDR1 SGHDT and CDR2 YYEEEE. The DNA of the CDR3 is TGTGCCAGCAGCTCGATCTACGAGCAGTACTTC. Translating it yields CASSSIYEQYF.

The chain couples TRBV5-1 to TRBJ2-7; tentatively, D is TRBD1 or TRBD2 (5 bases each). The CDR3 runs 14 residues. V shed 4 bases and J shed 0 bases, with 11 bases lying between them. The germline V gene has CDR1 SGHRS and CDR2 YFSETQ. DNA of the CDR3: TGCGCCAGCAGCCCGGGACCAAGCTCCTACGAGCAGTACTTC. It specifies CASSPGPSSYEQYF.

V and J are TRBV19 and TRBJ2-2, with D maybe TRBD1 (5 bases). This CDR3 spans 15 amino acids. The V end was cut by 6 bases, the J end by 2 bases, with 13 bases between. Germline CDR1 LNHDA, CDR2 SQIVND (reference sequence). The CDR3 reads CASRSRVSNTGELFF. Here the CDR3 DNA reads TGTGCCAGTAGGTCCAGGGTTTCAAACACCGGGGAGCTGTTTTTT.

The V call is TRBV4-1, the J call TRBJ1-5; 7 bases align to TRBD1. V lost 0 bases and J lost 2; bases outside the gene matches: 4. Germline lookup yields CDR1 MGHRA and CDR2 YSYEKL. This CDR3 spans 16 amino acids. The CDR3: CASSQDGGQRNQPQHF. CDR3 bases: TGCGCCAGCAGCCAAGATGGGGGACAGCGCAATCAGCCCCAGCATTTT.

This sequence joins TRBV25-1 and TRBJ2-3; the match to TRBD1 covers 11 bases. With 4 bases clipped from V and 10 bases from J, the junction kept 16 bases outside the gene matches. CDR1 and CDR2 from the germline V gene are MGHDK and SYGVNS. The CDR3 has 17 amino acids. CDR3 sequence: CASSVQSGTGGSTAQYF. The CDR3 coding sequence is TGTGCCAGCAGTGTTCAATCCGGGACAGGGGGGTCGACAGCGCAGTATTTT.

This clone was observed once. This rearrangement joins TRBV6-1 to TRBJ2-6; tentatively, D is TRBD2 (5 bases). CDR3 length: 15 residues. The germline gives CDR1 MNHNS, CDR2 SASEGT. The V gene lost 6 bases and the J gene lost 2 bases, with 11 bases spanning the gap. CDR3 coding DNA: TGTGCCAGCAGCCGAGGGTTTACTGGGGCCAACGTCCTGACTTTC. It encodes CASSRGFTGANVLTF.

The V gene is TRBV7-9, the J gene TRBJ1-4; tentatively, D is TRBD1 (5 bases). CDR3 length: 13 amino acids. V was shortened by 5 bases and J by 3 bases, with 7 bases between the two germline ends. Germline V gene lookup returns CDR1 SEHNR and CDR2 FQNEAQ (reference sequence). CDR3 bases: TGTGCCAGCAGCCCGACAGCTAATGAAAAACTGTTTTTT. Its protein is CASSPTANEKLFF.

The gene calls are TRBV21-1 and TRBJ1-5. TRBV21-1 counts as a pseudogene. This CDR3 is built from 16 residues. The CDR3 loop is CASSKERRPGGQPQHF. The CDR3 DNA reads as TGTGCCAGCAGCAAAGAGCGTCGACCCGGAGGTCAGCCCCAGCATTTT.

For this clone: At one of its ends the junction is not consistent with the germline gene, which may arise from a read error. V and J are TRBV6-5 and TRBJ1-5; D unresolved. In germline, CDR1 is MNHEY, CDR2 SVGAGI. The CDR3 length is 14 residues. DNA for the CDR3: TGTGCCAGCAGTTACATCAACGACCTTCAGGCCCAGCATTTT. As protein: CASSYINDLQAQHF.